One and the same sample provided the 19 T cell receptor beta chains below, sequenced in a study of blood T cell repertoires in COVID-19. Some clones are missing from TCRdb's copy, which holds only in-frame ones; the method was immunoSEQ multiplex PCR. The sample consists of about 110,000 clones, over 75% of them appearing once. Sequencing was done on a sample of peripheral blood. These TCRs come from a woman in her 70s with acute or convalescent COVID-19.

The chain recombines TRBV18 with TRBJ1-6; 11 bases map to TRBD1. The germline V gene encodes CDR1 KGHSH and CDR2 LQKENI. This CDR3 spans 15 amino acids. The V and J ends lost 2 bases and 9 bases, in that order; junction bases with no gene match: 3. The CDR3: CASSPGTGGSSPLHF. CDR3 coding DNA: TGTGCCAGCTCACCAGGGACAGGGGGAAGTTCACCCCTCCACTTT.

This chain links TRBV7-2 with TRBJ2-3; 9 bases line up with TRBD2. V was clipped by 1 base and J by 3 bases; unmatched bases: 5. CDR1 and CDR2 (germline): SGHTA, FQGNSA. This CDR3 comprises 16 residues. CDR3 amino acids: CASSLVGLASTDTQYF. The CDR3, as DNA: TGTGCCAGCAGCTTAGTGGGACTAGCAAGTACAGATACGCAGTATTTT.

The chain is built from TRBV3-1 (or the pseudogene TRBV3-2) and TRBJ2-3; perhaps TRBD2 as D (6 bases). The V gene's germline CDR1 is LGHDT and CDR2 YNNKEL (reference sequence). The CDR3 spans 15 residues. V lost 0 bases and J 0 bases, leaving 7 bases between the germline ends. CDR3 coding DNA: TGTGCCAGCAGCCAAGAGGCGGGAAGCACAGATACGCAGTATTTT. Its translation is CASSQEAGSTDTQYF.

The rearrangement links TRBV2 to TRBJ2-2, with TRBD2 as a possible D gene (6 bases). In germline, CDR1 is SNHLY, CDR2 FYNNEI. The V gene lost 7 bases and the J gene lost 7 bases, with 13 bases spanning the gap. This CDR3 has 13 amino acids. The CDR3 DNA reads TGTGCCAGCACTGCGGAGGGCGGCGGGGAGCTGTTTTTT. It specifies CASTAEGGGELFF.

This sequence joins TRBV5-3 and TRBJ2-3; 7 bases are shared with TRBD2. TRBV5-3 is recorded as an ORF, its role being uncertain. The CDR3 spans 13 residues. Trimming at V came to 3 bases and at J to 6 bases, leaving 4 bases not matched to a gene. The CDR3 sequence: CARSSGLVDTQYF. The CDR3 bases are TGTGCCAGAAGCTCCGGACTAGTGGATACGCAGTATTTT.

The genes are TRBV9 and TRBJ1-3; TRBD1 matches 10 bases. V shed 3 bases, J shed 1 base, and the junction held 10 bases outside the gene matches. The CDR3 extends over 18 amino acids. Germline V gene data show CDR1 as SGDLS and CDR2 as YYNGEE. Here the CDR3 reads CASSARQGAINSGNTIYF. CDR3 DNA: TGTGCCAGCAGCGCGCGACAGGGGGCGATCAATTCTGGAAACACCATATATTTT.

The chain employs TRBV14 and TRBJ2-7, with TRBD2 as a possible D gene (5 bases). V dropped 6 bases and J dropped 6 bases, with 15 bases sitting between them. Germline CDR1 reads SGHDN; CDR2 reads FVKESK. This CDR3 is 13 amino acids long. CDR3 DNA sequence: TGTGCCAGCAGTATAGTACGGGGTGGCGAGCAGTACGTC. Translation gives CASSIVRGGEQYV.

This rearrangement joins TRBV19 to TRBJ2-1, with 10 bases identical to TRBD2. The CDR3 is 15 amino acids. CDR1 is LNHDA and CDR2 is SQIVND in the germline V gene (reference sequence). The V and J ends lost 9 bases and 8 bases, in that order; junction bases with no gene match: 13. This CDR3 is CASRGTSASLDEQFF. In DNA form, the CDR3 reads TGTGCCAGCCGCGGGACTAGCGCTTCTCTGGATGAGCAGTTCTTC.

This chain uses TRBV7-9 with TRBJ1-4; 8 nucleotides line up with TRBD1. The CDR3 totals 14 residues. Germline V gives CDR1 SEHNR, CDR2 FQNEAQ (reference sequence). Unmatched junction bases numbered 2, after V lost 5 bases and J lost 3 bases. The DNA for the CDR3 is TGTGCCAGCAGCCAACAGGGGGCTAATGAAAAACTGTTTTTT. Translating it yields CASSQQGANEKLFF.

The genes are TRBV11-2 and TRBJ1-1; 8 nucleotides align to TRBD1. Germline values: CDR1 SGHAT, CDR2 FQNNGV. The CDR3 loop spans 13 amino acids. V trimming: 5 bases; J trimming: 4 bases; junction bases outside the gene matches: 3. The CDR3 reads CASSQQGGTEAFF. The CDR3 DNA follows: TGTGCCAGCAGCCAACAGGGGGGCACTGAAGCTTTCTTT. Combining the CDR3 with reference TRBV11-2 and TRBJ1-1 gives the whole variable domain EAGVAQSPRYKIIEKRQSVAFWCNPISGHATLYWYQQILGQGPKLLIQFQNNGVVDDSQLPKDRFSAERLKGVDSTLKIQPAKLEDSAVYLCASSQQGGTEAFFGQGTRLTVV.

This chain connects TRBV7-2 to TRBJ2-5; perhaps TRBD2 as D (7 bases). V shed 3 bases and J shed 5 bases, with 19 bases lying between them. The CDR3 totals 16 residues. Germline V gene lookup returns CDR1 SGHTA and CDR2 FQGNSA. CDR3 nucleotides: TGTGCCAGCAGCTTGGTCCGCGGGGGCGGATTGGAGACCCAGTACTTC. It is translated as CASSLVRGGGLETQYF.

This chain links TRBV24-1 with TRBJ2-1; tentative D call: TRBD1 (5 bases). V was pared by 0 bases and J by 2 bases, with 10 bases between. The CDR3 runs to 16 residues. Germline loops: CDR1 KGHDR, CDR2 SFDVKD. This CDR3 reads CATSDLWSGTYNEQFF. As DNA, the CDR3 is TGTGCCACCAGTGATTTGTGGTCAGGGACCTACAATGAGCAGTTCTTC.

The chain recombines TRBV7-8 with TRBJ2-7; no reliable D call. Trimming took 1 base from V and 3 from J, leaving 4 bases between them. Germline CDR1 is SGHVS and CDR2 is FQNEAQ. This CDR3 is built from 12 residues. The CDR3 region has the DNA TGTGCCAGCAGCTTAGTGCGCTACGAGCAGTACTTC. It specifies CASSLVRYEQYF.

The chain recombines TRBV29-1 with TRBJ2-5; 7 positions match TRBD2. Germline lookup yields CDR1 SQVTM and CDR2 ANQGSEA. V was clipped by 4 bases and J by 5 bases; unmatched bases: 7. The CDR3 runs to 13 residues. CDR3 residues: CSVVGGSGETQYF. The CDR3 nucleotides are TGCAGCGTTGTCGGCGGGAGCGGTGAGACCCAGTACTTC.

The chain couples TRBV28 to TRBJ2-5; 7 bases fit TRBD2. The junction had 6 bases not matched to a gene; V was cut back by 3 bases and J by 2 bases. CDR3 size: 15 residues. CDR1 is MDHEN, CDR2 SYDVKM, per germline. CDR3 nucleotides: TGTGCCAGCAGTTTTAACCGGGGAGGGCAAGAGACCCAGTACTTC. Translating it yields CASSFNRGGQETQYF.

The chain joins TRBV28 to TRBJ1-3; possibly TRBD1 for D (6 bases). This CDR3 spans 19 amino acids. The ends were cut back, 6 bases at V and 2 bases at J, with 26 bases in the middle. Germline loops: CDR1 MDHEN, CDR2 SYDVKM. The CDR3 protein is CASSPNEKNPQGAGNTIYF. In DNA, the CDR3 is TGTGCCAGCAGCCCCAACGAAAAAAACCCACAGGGTGCTGGAAACACCATATATTTT.

The genes are TRBV7-2 and TRBJ1-3, with D hard to call. V lost 3 bases and J lost 0, with 12 bases in between. Germline CDR1 SGHTA, CDR2 FQGNSA. The CDR3 is made up of 16 amino acids. The CDR3 DNA is TGTGCCAGCAGCTTTACAACCAGGCCCTCTGGAAACACCATATATTTT. As protein: CASSFTTRPSGNTIYF.

The rearrangement uses TRBV4-3 and TRBJ1-5; possibly TRBD1 for D (5 bases). Trimming left V 0 bases short and J 1 base short, with 19 bases between. The CDR3 consists of 19 residues. Per the germline V gene, CDR1 is LGHNA and CDR2 is YSLEER. CDR3 in amino acids: CASSQELILGPGSNQPQHF. The CDR3 DNA sequence: TGCGCCAGCAGCCAAGAATTAATTTTAGGCCCAGGGAGCAATCAGCCCCAGCATTTT.

This chain connects TRBV6-6 to TRBJ2-2; a weak D match, TRBD1 (6 bases). The CDR3 is made up of 13 amino acids. The V gene's germline CDR1 is MNHNY and CDR2 SVGAGI (reference sequence). The V end was cut by 7 bases, the J end by 3 bases, with 9 bases between. CDR3 in DNA: TGTGCCAGCACCGGACAGTACACCGGGGAGCTGTTTTTT. As protein: CASTGQYTGELFF.